The T cell receptor (beta chain) under discussion was sequenced for a study of cytomegalovirus exposure and HLA in healthy donors. Amplification used 60 Vbeta primers and 13 Jbeta primers. Sequenced by immunoSEQ multiplex PCR; TCRdb stores in-frame clones only, minus some. The repertoire consists of about 270,000 clones, with 72% occurring once and the leading ten covering 2% to 2.5%. The V gene end was trimmed by 7 bases and the J gene end by 1 base; junction bases not matched to a gene: 10. CDR1 is WSHSY and CDR2 is SAAADI in the germline V gene. The length of the CDR3 is 16 residues. The sample consisted of PBMCs. The genes are TRBV10-2 and TRBJ2-7, with 10 bases matching TRBD1. This clonotype was sampled from a female donor in good health and CMV-seronegative. CDR3: CASTEGDRGFSYEQYF. Written as DNA, the CDR3 is TGCGCCAGCACCGAAGGGGACAGGGGTTTTTCCTACGAGCAGTACTTC.